The 10 T cell receptor beta chains below all came from one sample that was sequenced in a study of blood T cell repertoires in COVID-19. The method was immunoSEQ multiplex PCR; TCRdb's version includes in-frame clones alone and lacks a portion of them. The repertoire consists of more than 150,000 clones, with 70% to 90% occurring once and the leading ten covering around 2.6%. Input material: peripheral blood. These receptors all stem from a man aged 35 to 55 with active or convalescent COVID-19.

The genes are TRBV19 and TRBJ2-2; 8 positions agree with TRBD1. This CDR3 has 16 amino acids. Germline CDR1 LNHDA, CDR2 SQIVND (reference sequence). Trimming at V came to 6 bases and at J to 6 bases, leaving 12 bases not matched to a gene. The CDR3 spells CASSISSRGRSGELFF. CDR3 sequence (DNA): TGTGCCAGTAGCATTTCTAGCAGGGGGCGATCCGGGGAGCTGTTTTTT.

CDR3 sequence (DNA): TGTGCCAGCAGCTCAGATACAGGGTGGAGCCGTGGCTACACCTTC. Protein sequence: CASSSDTGWSRGYTF. V is TRBV5-6 and J is TRBJ1-2, with D tentatively TRBD1 (6 bases). This CDR3 has 15 residues. CDR1 and CDR2 from the germline V gene are SGHDT and YYEEEE. V shed 3 bases and J shed 7 bases, with 19 bases lying between them.

J is TRBJ1-4 and V is TRBV14; perhaps TRBD1 as D (5 bases). The length of the CDR3 is 16 residues. The ends were cut back, 0 bases at V and 5 bases at J, with 13 bases in the middle. Germline lookup yields CDR1 SGHDN and CDR2 FVKESK. The CDR3 sequence is CASSQELRGVNEKLFF. CDR3 coding DNA: TGTGCCAGCAGCCAAGAGTTACGGGGGGTAAATGAAAAACTGTTTTTT.

The CDR3 DNA is TGCGCCAGCAGCCATAGGACAGACTCCACTGAAGCTTTCTTT. Translating gives CASSHRTDSTEAFF. The chain links TRBV4-1 to TRBJ1-1, with D tentatively TRBD1 (6 bases). This CDR3 region has 14 residues. Germline CDR1 reads MGHRA; CDR2 reads YSYEKL. V dropped 3 bases and J dropped 4 bases, with 12 bases sitting between them.

V and J are TRBV27 and TRBJ2-2, with 8 bases aligning to TRBD2. The V gene end was trimmed by 3 bases and the J gene end by 0 bases; junction bases not matched to a gene: 0. This CDR3 comprises 15 residues. The germline V gene encodes CDR1 MNHEY and CDR2 SMNVEV (reference sequence). In DNA form, the CDR3 reads TGTGCCAGCAGTTTGGGACTAGCGAACACCGGGGAGCTGTTTTTT. This translates into CASSLGLANTGELFF.

The chain has TRBV30 and TRBJ2-7; 10 bases are shared with TRBD1. There are 13 residues in the CDR3. Germline lookup yields CDR1 GTSNPN and CDR2 SVGIG (reference sequence). V gave up 7 bases and J gave up 3 bases; unmatched junction bases: 6. The CDR3 coding sequence is TGTGCCTCTAGACAGGGGGCGAACTACGAGCAGTACTTC. Its protein product is CASRQGANYEQYF.

This sequence joins TRBV9 and TRBJ1-1, with 8 bases matching TRBD1. The germline V gene has CDR1 SGDLS and CDR2 YYNGEE. There are 15 residues in the CDR3. The V gene end was trimmed by 2 bases and the J gene end by 2 bases; junction bases not matched to a gene: 5. CDR3 bases: TGTGCCAGCAGCGTCCAACAGGGGGTAAACACTGAAGCTTTCTTT. As protein: CASSVQQGVNTEAFF.

This chain connects TRBV2 to TRBJ1-1; possibly TRBD1 for D (5 bases). The germline gives CDR1 SNHLY, CDR2 FYNNEI. Trimming removed 4 bases at V and 1 base at J, with 13 bases between. The CDR3 is 15 amino acids. The CDR3 region has the DNA TGTGCCAGCAGTGGGAACAGGCAGACGAACACTGAAGCTTTCTTT. It specifies CASSGNRQTNTEAFF.

This clone was observed a few times. V and J are TRBV6-5 and TRBJ1-2; 7 bases are a match to TRBD1. The V segment lost 5 bases and the J segment 0 bases; nucleotides outside the gene matches: 3. The CDR3 runs to 14 residues. Looked up from germline, CDR1 is MNHEY and CDR2 is SVGAGI. The CDR3 DNA follows: TGTGCCAGCAGTAGGGACAGCGCTAACTATGGCTACACCTTC. As protein: CASSRDSANYGYTF.

This chain links TRBV19 with TRBJ1-5, with D perhaps TRBD1 (5 bases). The V end lost 5 bases, the J end lost 3 bases, and 11 bases lay between the germline ends. Germline loops: CDR1 LNHDA, CDR2 SQIVND (reference sequence). There are 14 residues in the CDR3. The CDR3, as DNA: TGTGCCAGTAGTTGGGGGGGGAACAATCAGCCCCAGCATTTT. It is translated as CASSWGGNNQPQHF. Full variable domain (outside the CDR3, taken from reference TRBV19 and TRBJ1-5): DGGITQSPKYLFRKEGQNVTLSCEQNLNHDAMYWYRQDPGQGLRLIYYSQIVNDFQKGDIAEGYSVSREKKESFPLTVTSAQKNPTAFYLCASSWGGNNQPQHFGDGTRLSIL.